This is a list of T cell receptor beta chains from one sample in a study of regulatory T cells in long-lasting Graves disease. TCRdb used MiXCR to reprocess the multiplex PCR reads, holding one entry per CDR3 protein. In the table there are 350,000 to 550,000 distinct CDR3 sequences, about 16% of which are singletons. These records were also assigned to another study, of T cells in Graves' hyperthyroidism and ophthalmopathy.

This specimen consisted of peripheral blood mononuclear cells (PBMCs), obtained at new diagnosis, from a patient treated with antithyroid drugs. All receptors come from a woman between 18 and 29 years old with Graves disease. Each CDR3 is given with its conserved first and last residue. The D gene is left open where the match is weak. Expanded clones get a size class; other rows say once, few or many, or leave the size out.

V gene: TRBV5-1; clone size: many; J gene: TRBJ2-1; D gene: NA; CDR3 protein: CASSLAAGSSYNEQFF; CDR3 DNA: TGCGCCAGCAGCTTGGCGGCAGGGAGCTCCTACAATGAGCAGTTCTTC
V gene: TRBV6-1; clone size: NA; J gene: TRBJ2-3; D gene: TRBD2; CDR3 protein: CASNPTSGSTDTQYF; CDR3 DNA: TGTGCCAGCAACCCGACTAGCGGTAGCACAGATACGCAGTATTTT
V gene: TRBV28; clone size: many; J gene: TRBJ2-1; D gene: NA; CDR3 protein: CASSFREAQGDEQFF; CDR3 DNA: TGTGCCAGCAGTTTTCGGGAGGCTCAGGGGGATGAGCAGTTCTTC
V gene: TRBV20-1; clone size: many; J gene: TRBJ2-3; D gene: TRBD2; CDR3 protein: CSARDSGLAVTDTQYF; CDR3 DNA: TGCAGTGCTAGAGATAGTGGACTAGCGGTGACAGATACGCAGTATTTT
V gene: TRBV10-2; clone size: many; J gene: TRBJ2-3; D gene: TRBD2; CDR3 protein: CASKPGLAPTDTQYF; CDR3 DNA: TGCGCCAGCAAACCGGGACTAGCCCCCACAGATACGCAGTATTTT
V gene: TRBV6-2/TRBV6-3; clone size: few; J gene: TRBJ2-2; D gene: TRBD2; CDR3 protein: CASSYSSTSGSWFAGELFF; CDR3 DNA: TGTGCCAGCAGTTACTCGTCGACTAGCGGGAGTTGGTTCGCCGGGGAGCTGTTTTTT
V gene: TRBV2; clone size: NA; J gene: TRBJ1-6; D gene: TRBD1; CDR3 protein: CASSQNGQVDNSPLHF; CDR3 DNA: TGTGCCAGCAGCCAGAATGGACAGGTCGATAATTCACCCCTCCACTTT
V gene: TRBV5-1; clone size: NA; J gene: TRBJ2-7; D gene: NA; CDR3 protein: CASSGGQGIYGQYF; CDR3 DNA: TGCGCCAGCAGCGGGGGACAAGGAATCTACGGGCAGTACTTC
V gene: TRBV10-3; clone size: many; J gene: TRBJ2-5; D gene: NA; CDR3 protein: CAISDPPQGGQETQYF; CDR3 DNA: TGTGCCATCAGTGACCCCCCCCAGGGGGGCCAAGAGACCCAGTACTTC
V gene: TRBV6-5; clone size: many; J gene: TRBJ2-7; D gene: NA; CDR3 protein: CASSYSSPSHLQSYEQYF; CDR3 DNA: TGTGCCAGCAGTTACTCCTCGCCCAGTCACCTACAGTCCTACGAGCAGTACTTC
V gene: TRBV27; clone size: NA; J gene: TRBJ2-7; D gene: TRBD2; CDR3 protein: CASRSSGSTYEQYF; CDR3 DNA: TGTGCCAGCAGAAGTAGCGGGAGCACCTACGAGCAGTACTTC
V gene: TRBV19; clone size: NA; J gene: TRBJ1-3; D gene: NA; CDR3 protein: CASSVSAASGNTIYF; CDR3 DNA: TGTGCCAGTAGTGTCTCCGCCGCCTCTGGAAACACCATATATTTT
V gene: TRBV2; clone size: many; J gene: TRBJ2-1; D gene: TRBD1; CDR3 protein: CASRQGGYNEQFF; CDR3 DNA: TGTGCCAGCAGACAGGGGGGCTACAATGAGCAGTTCTTC
V gene: TRBV20-1; clone size: many; J gene: TRBJ2-7; D gene: NA; CDR3 protein: CSAPRGGSLPSYEQYF; CDR3 DNA: TGCAGTGCTCCTAGGGGGGGCAGCCTTCCCTCCTACGAGCAGTACTTC
V gene: TRBV29-1; clone size: NA; J gene: TRBJ1-4; D gene: NA; CDR3 protein: CSVKTAGSTNEKLFF; CDR3 DNA: TGCAGCGTTAAAACTGCAGGTTCAACTAATGAAAAACTGTTTTTT
V gene: TRBV20-1; clone size: many; J gene: TRBJ2-1; D gene: NA; CDR3 protein: CSASGSGDEQFF; CDR3 DNA: TGCAGTGCTAGCGGGAGCGGCGATGAGCAGTTCTTC
V gene: TRBV9; clone size: few; J gene: TRBJ2-7; D gene: TRBD1; CDR3 protein: CASSPGQGTLYEQYF; CDR3 DNA: TGTGCCAGCAGCCCAGGACAGGGGACCTTATACGAGCAGTACTTC
V gene: TRBV27; clone size: few; J gene: TRBJ2-2; D gene: NA; CDR3 protein: CASSTYTSSDTGELFF; CDR3 DNA: TGTGCCAGCAGTACATATACTAGCTCAGACACCGGGGAGCTGTTTTTT
V gene: TRBV28; clone size: many; J gene: TRBJ1-1; D gene: NA; CDR3 protein: CASSLGDLIMNTEAFF; CDR3 DNA: TGTGCCAGCAGTTTAGGGGATCTCATTATGAACACTGAAGCTTTCTTT
V gene: TRBV5-4; clone size: few; J gene: TRBJ2-1; D gene: NA; CDR3 protein: CASSFPARPNNEQFF; CDR3 DNA: TGTGCCAGCAGCTTCCCAGCACGTCCTAACAATGAGCAGTTCTTC
V gene: TRBV7-9; clone size: many; J gene: TRBJ2-1; D gene: TRBD1; CDR3 protein: CASRPDRGGNRNEQFF; CDR3 DNA: TGTGCCAGCAGGCCCGACAGGGGCGGTAATCGTAATGAGCAGTTCTTC
V gene: TRBV29-1; clone size: NA; J gene: TRBJ2-7; D gene: NA; CDR3 protein: CSVVAASYEQYF; CDR3 DNA: TGCAGCGTCGTAGCGGCCTCCTACGAGCAGTACTTC
V gene: TRBV20-1; clone size: many; J gene: TRBJ2-7; D gene: TRBD2; CDR3 protein: CSAVGSGDWAYEQYF; CDR3 DNA: TGCAGTGCCGTGGGAAGCGGGGACTGGGCCTACGAGCAGTACTTC
V gene: TRBV12-3/TRBV12-4; clone size: many; J gene: TRBJ2-2; D gene: NA; CDR3 protein: CASSLGGDGELFF; CDR3 DNA: TGTGCCAGCAGTTTAGGGGGGGACGGTGAGCTGTTTTTT
V gene: TRBV6-1; clone size: NA; J gene: TRBJ2-3; D gene: NA; CDR3 protein: CASSTSSTDTQYF; CDR3 DNA: TGTGCCAGCAGCACCTCTAGCACAGATACGCAGTATTTT
V gene: TRBV5-6; clone size: once; J gene: TRBJ2-6; D gene: NA; CDR3 protein: CASSLRRGSGANVLTF; CDR3 DNA: TGTGCCAGCAGCTTGCGCCGGGGGTCTGGGGCCAACGTCCTGACTTTC
V gene: TRBV30; clone size: many; J gene: TRBJ2-1; D gene: NA; CDR3 protein: CAWSVLAAWDEQFF; CDR3 DNA: TGTGCCTGGAGTGTACTAGCCGCGTGGGATGAGCAGTTCTTC
V gene: TRBV18; clone size: few; J gene: TRBJ2-5; D gene: NA; CDR3 protein: CASSPKVGARQGETQYF; CDR3 DNA: TGTGCCAGCTCACCTAAGGTCGGGGCTAGACAAGGCGAGACCCAGTACTTC
V gene: TRBV12-3/TRBV12-4; clone size: many; J gene: TRBJ1-6; D gene: NA; CDR3 protein: CASSLSTSKPTTDNSPLHF; CDR3 DNA: TGTGCCAGCAGTTTGTCGACATCGAAGCCTACAACAGATAATTCACCCCTCCACTTT
V gene: TRBV6-1; clone size: many; J gene: TRBJ2-1; D gene: TRBD2; CDR3 protein: CASTKASGRYNEQFF; CDR3 DNA: TGTGCCAGCACTAAGGCTAGCGGCAGATACAATGAGCAGTTCTTC
V gene: TRBV12-3/TRBV12-4; clone size: many; J gene: TRBJ2-3; D gene: TRBD2; CDR3 protein: CASRELAGGPSDTQYF; CDR3 DNA: TGTGCCAGCAGAGAACTAGCGGGAGGGCCCTCAGATACGCAGTATTTT
V gene: TRBV7-2; clone size: few; J gene: TRBJ1-2; D gene: NA; CDR3 protein: CASSLPTGYYGYTF; CDR3 DNA: TGTGCCAGCAGCTTACCCACAGGGTACTATGGCTACACCTTC
V gene: TRBV12-3/TRBV12-4; clone size: NA; J gene: TRBJ1-6; D gene: NA; CDR3 protein: CAHLALHF; CDR3 DNA: TGTGCCCACTTGGCCCTCCACTTT
V gene: TRBV11-3; clone size: many; J gene: TRBJ2-1; D gene: TRBD2; CDR3 protein: CASSPAGTSGYNEQFF; CDR3 DNA: TGTGCCAGCAGCCCAGCCGGGACTAGCGGCTACAATGAGCAGTTCTTC
V gene: TRBV2; clone size: many; J gene: TRBJ1-3; D gene: NA; CDR3 protein: CASSSILTTFSGNTIYF; CDR3 DNA: TGTGCCAGCAGCAGCATCCTCACCACCTTCTCTGGAAACACCATATATTTT
V gene: TRBV7-9; clone size: few; J gene: TRBJ2-2; D gene: NA; CDR3 protein: CASSSPRGLNTGELFF; CDR3 DNA: TGTGCCAGCAGCTCTCCTCGGGGCTTGAACACCGGGGAGCTGTTTTTT
V gene: TRBV10-3; clone size: many; J gene: TRBJ1-2; D gene: TRBD1; CDR3 protein: CAISGRQGKGYGYTF; CDR3 DNA: TGTGCCATCAGTGGACGACAGGGCAAGGGCTATGGCTACACCTTC
V gene: TRBV6-2/TRBV6-3; clone size: few; J gene: TRBJ2-6; D gene: NA; CDR3 protein: CASSYSISGANVLTF; CDR3 DNA: TGTGCCAGCAGTTACTCGATATCTGGGGCCAACGTCCTGACTTTC
V gene: TRBV28; clone size: many; J gene: TRBJ2-7; D gene: TRBD2; CDR3 protein: CASSLSGSLVYEQYF; CDR3 DNA: TGTGCCAGCAGTTTGAGCGGGAGTTTAGTTTACGAGCAGTACTTC
V gene: TRBV28; clone size: NA; J gene: TRBJ1-6; D gene: NA; CDR3 protein: CASSTGLNSPLHF; CDR3 DNA: TGTGCCAGCAGTACAGGGTTGAATTCACCCCTCCACTTT
V gene: TRBV28; clone size: many; J gene: TRBJ2-1; D gene: NA; CDR3 protein: CASSRLAYYNEQFF; CDR3 DNA: TGTGCCAGCAGCAGGTTAGCGTATTACAATGAGCAGTTCTTC
V gene: TRBV7-2; clone size: many; J gene: TRBJ1-2; D gene: NA; CDR3 protein: CASSYNREAYGYTF; CDR3 DNA: TGTGCCAGCAGCTACAACAGGGAAGCGTATGGCTACACCTTC
V gene: TRBV12-3/TRBV12-4; clone size: many; J gene: TRBJ2-1; D gene: NA; CDR3 protein: CASSFIAGEQFF; CDR3 DNA: TGTGCCAGCAGCTTCATAGCCGGAGAGCAGTTCTTC
V gene: TRBV6-4; clone size: NA; J gene: TRBJ2-5; D gene: TRBD1; CDR3 protein: CASSYVGTGNQETQYF; CDR3 DNA: TGTGCCAGCAGTTACGTGGGGACAGGGAACCAAGAGACCCAGTACTTC
V gene: TRBV24-1; clone size: few; J gene: TRBJ2-3; D gene: NA; CDR3 protein: CATSKSRGPGTDTQYF; CDR3 DNA: TGTGCCACCAGTAAATCCCGGGGCCCAGGCACAGATACGCAGTATTTT
V gene: TRBV9; clone size: NA; J gene: TRBJ1-4; D gene: NA; CDR3 protein: CASSLDRKNEKLFF; CDR3 DNA: TGTGCCAGCAGCCTAGACAGGAAAAATGAAAAACTGTTTTTT